These 28 T cell receptor beta chains were sequenced from one sample in a study of T cell responses to AZD1222 COVID-19 vaccine. TCRdb's copy holds only in-frame clones and misses some; the assay was immunoSEQ multiplex PCR. The table records tens of thousands of clones, roughly 90% of them present only once. The sample here was peripheral blood, taken on day 0 of MenACWY control vaccination. The source of these receptors is an adult in good health.

V gene TRBV4-3 combines with J gene TRBJ2-3; D may be TRBD1 or TRBD2 (5 bases each). V was trimmed by 0 bases and J by 3 bases, leaving 19 bases between them. Per germline, CDR1 LGHNA and CDR2 YSLEER. This CDR3 contains 18 residues. The CDR3 sequence: CASSQDPNPEWGTDTQYF. In nucleotides, the CDR3 is TGCGCCAGCAGCCAAGACCCGAACCCGGAGTGGGGGACAGATACGCAGTATTTT.

This chain uses TRBV27 with TRBJ2-3, with D possibly TRBD2 on 6 matching bases. There are 13 residues in the CDR3. With 6 bases removed from V and 8 bases from J, the gap between germline ends came to 15 bases. The germline gives CDR1 MNHEY, CDR2 SMNVEV (reference sequence). DNA for the CDR3: TGTGCCAGCAGAATAATGATCGGGGGTACGCAGTATTTT. Protein product: CASRIMIGGTQYF.

This chain uses TRBV27 with TRBJ2-2; D unresolved. There are 12 residues in the CDR3. Germline V gene data show CDR1 as MNHEY and CDR2 as SMNVEV (reference sequence). V was cut by 2 bases and J by 6 bases, with 4 bases left in between. Here the CDR3 reads CASSLRPGELFF. CDR3 in DNA: TGTGCCAGCAGTTTACGTCCCGGGGAGCTGTTTTTT.

The V and J genes are TRBV15 and TRBJ2-7; 9 nucleotides match TRBD1. Unmatched junction bases numbered 5, after V lost 0 bases and J lost 5 bases. There are 15 residues in the CDR3. The germline V gene has CDR1 LNHNV and CDR2 YYDKDF (reference sequence). CDR3 loop: CATSREGQGPNEQYF. The CDR3 nucleotides are TGTGCCACCAGCAGAGAGGGACAGGGTCCCAACGAGCAGTACTTC.

The genes are TRBV6-1 and TRBJ1-1, with D possibly TRBD1 on 5 matching bases. V lost 4 bases, J lost 4 bases, and 10 bases lay in between. Germline V gives CDR1 MNHNS, CDR2 SASEGT. The CDR3 loop spans 13 amino acids. The CDR3 sequence is CASSGQIGTEAFF. CDR3 DNA: TGTGCCAGCAGTGGACAGATAGGCACTGAAGCTTTCTTT.

Comments on this clone: Mismatch with germline at one junction end may stem from a read error. This sequence joins TRBV15 and TRBJ2-7; possibly TRBD2 for D (7 bases). The CDR3 runs to 14 residues. The germline V gene has CDR1 LNHNV and CDR2 YYDKDF (reference sequence). The CDR3 reads CATSRTGGSNEQYF. In nucleotides, the CDR3 is TGTGCCACCAGCAGAACGGGGGGCTCCAACGAGCAGTACTTC.

The chain recombines TRBV5-1 with TRBJ2-7, with D uncertain. Germline CDR1 and CDR2: SGHRS and YFSETQ. The CDR3 has 15 residues. Trimming removed 1 base at V and 0 bases at J, with 11 bases between. The CDR3 reads CASSLRASFSYEQYF. In nucleotides, the CDR3 is TGCGCCAGCAGCTTGCGGGCGTCATTCTCCTACGAGCAGTACTTC.

This sequence joins TRBV7-2 and TRBJ2-3, with D hard to call. CDR1 and CDR2 from the germline V gene are SGHTA and FQGNSA. The CDR3 totals 12 residues. V lost 6 bases to trimming and J lost 4 bases, with 8 bases between them. The CDR3 sequence: CASSFRADTQYF. CDR3 nucleotide sequence: TGTGCCAGCAGTTTCAGAGCAGATACGCAGTATTTT.

DNA for the CDR3: TGTGCCAGCAGCCAGGGGGGTGGGGCCGGGGAGCTGTTTTTT. This sequence encodes CASSQGGGAGELFF. This sequence joins TRBV7-2 and TRBJ2-2; D is perhaps TRBD1 (7 bases). Between the trimmed V and J ends, which lost 5 bases and 6 bases, there was a span of 13 bases. In germline, CDR1 is SGHTA, CDR2 FQGNSA. The length of the CDR3 is 14 residues. Combining the CDR3 with reference TRBV7-2 and TRBJ2-2 gives the whole variable domain GAGVSQSPSNKVTEKGKDVELRCDPISGHTALYWYRQSLGQGLEFLIYFQGNSAPDKSGLPSDRFSAERTGGSVSTLTIQRTQQEDSAVYLCASSQGGGAGELFFGEGSRLTVL.

The chain couples TRBV3-1 (or the pseudogene TRBV3-2) to TRBJ2-7, with no clear D. CDR1 is LGHDT, CDR2 YNNKEL, per germline (reference sequence). Trimming stripped 3 bases from V and 0 bases from J, with 3 bases between. The CDR3 loop spans 12 amino acids. CDR3 nucleotide sequence: TGTGCCAGCAGCCACGACTCCTACGAGCAGTACTTC. Its protein is CASSHDSYEQYF.

The V call is TRBV29-1, the J call TRBJ2-2; no clear D gene. V lost 6 bases to trimming and J lost 1 base, with 6 bases between them. The CDR3 consists of 12 residues. CDR1 is SQVTM and CDR2 is ANQGSEA in the germline V gene. CDR3 in amino acids: CSVDRNTGELFF. The CDR3 DNA reads TGCAGCGTGGACCGGAACACCGGGGAGCTGTTTTTT.

This sequence joins TRBV6-5 and TRBJ2-1, with D hard to call. V lost 7 bases and J 3 bases, leaving 13 bases between the germline ends. Germline values: CDR1 MNHEY, CDR2 SVGAGI. The CDR3 runs to 14 residues. CDR3 nucleotides: TGTGCCAGCACTGCCAGGCCACTCTACAATGAGCAGTTCTTC. Encoded protein: CASTARPLYNEQFF.

This rearrangement joins TRBV7-9 to TRBJ1-5; D uncertain. The germline V gene encodes CDR1 SEHNR and CDR2 FQNEAQ (reference sequence). The V end was cut by 7 bases, the J end by 5 bases, with 12 bases between. CDR3 length: 13 amino acids. The CDR3 nucleotides are TGTGCCAGCACAATCTCTGGTGATCAGCCCCAGCATTTT. It is translated as CASTISGDQPQHF. The full variable domain, in which reference TRBV7-9 and TRBJ1-5 provide the parts outside the CDR3, is DTGVSQNPRHKITKRGQNVTFRCDPISEHNRLYWYRQTLGQGPEFLTYFQNEAQLEKSRLLSDRFSAERPKGSFSTLEIQRTEQGDSAMYLCASTISGDQPQHFGDGTRLSIL.

The chain carries TRBV25-1 and TRBJ1-1; D gene unclear. The CDR3 is 13 residues long. Trimming took 7 bases from V and 1 from J, leaving 10 bases between them. Germline loops: CDR1 MGHDK, CDR2 SYGVNS. The CDR3 sequence is CASINPRNTEAFF. The CDR3 nucleotides read TGTGCCAGCATCAACCCGAGGAACACTGAAGCTTTCTTT.

The chain carries TRBV6-5 and TRBJ1-1; TRBD1 is a possible D gene (5 bases). The CDR3 length is 11 residues. Germline V gives CDR1 MNHEY, CDR2 SVGAGI. Trimming shortened V by 8 bases and J by 4 bases, and 8 bases separated the two germline ends. CDR3: CASGGGTEAFF. The CDR3 bases are TGTGCCAGCGGGGGGGGCACTGAAGCTTTCTTT.

The genes are TRBV28 and TRBJ2-1, with D perhaps matching TRBD1 or TRBD2 (5 bases each). The CDR3 totals 16 residues. In germline, CDR1 is MDHEN, CDR2 SYDVKM. Trimming pared 6 bases from V and 3 bases from J, leaving 18 bases between. CDR3 in amino acids: CASSPQWGNFYNEQFF. In DNA, the CDR3 is TGTGCCAGCAGCCCCCAATGGGGGAATTTCTACAATGAGCAGTTCTTC.

The CDR3 region is CASSYPDRPNTQYF. The CDR3 DNA follows: TGTGCCAGCAGTTACCCCGACAGGCCAAATACGCAGTATTTT. This sequence joins TRBV6-2 or TRBV6-3 and TRBJ2-3, with D possibly matching TRBD1 (6 bases). With 2 bases removed from V and 7 bases from J, the gap between germline ends came to 13 bases. This CDR3 spans 14 amino acids. Germline assignment: CDR1 MNHEY and CDR2 SVGEGT.

This clone was seen only once. DNA of the CDR3: TGTGCCAGCAGCGTCGGACAGGGGTTCTTCTCCTACGAGCAGTACTTC. Translating gives CASSVGQGFFSYEQYF. The chain employs TRBV9 and TRBJ2-7; 9 positions match TRBD1. V dropped 2 bases and J dropped 0; count of bases not matched to a gene: 6. The CDR3 covers 16 residues. Germline loops: CDR1 SGDLS, CDR2 YYNGEE.

CDR3 sequence reads: CASTPGLLSTDTQYF. CDR3 coding DNA: TGTGCCAGCACCCCGGGACTCTTAAGCACAGATACGCAGTATTTT. The rearrangement links TRBV7-2 to TRBJ2-3; D may be TRBD2 (6 bases). The germline V and J ends were trimmed by 7 bases and 0 bases, with 14 bases remaining between them. Germline V gene lookup returns CDR1 SGHTA and CDR2 FQGNSA. The CDR3 is 15 residues long.

The chain links TRBV19 to TRBJ2-1; no clear D gene. The CDR3 has 12 amino acids. Germline V CDR1 and CDR2: LNHDA, SQIVND (reference sequence). Trimming took off 4 bases at V and 9 bases at J, with 10 bases between the two ends. The CDR3 protein is CASSTRRSEQFF. CDR3 coding DNA: TGTGCCAGTAGTACCAGACGGAGTGAGCAGTTCTTC.

The chain recombines TRBV3-1 (or the pseudogene TRBV3-2) with TRBJ1-3, with unresolved D. The CDR3 has 14 residues. Germline V gene sequence: CDR1 LGHDT, CDR2 YNNKEL (reference sequence). V was shortened by 4 bases and J by 0 bases, with 7 bases between the two germline ends. CDR3 amino acids: CASSPPGSGNTIYF. The DNA of the CDR3 is TGTGCCAGCAGCCCACCGGGCTCTGGAAACACCATATATTTT.

The V and J genes are TRBV5-4 and TRBJ2-1; 8 bases line up with TRBD1. This CDR3 has 14 residues. The J segment lost 7 bases and the V segment lost 5 bases, leaving 8 bases of the junction unmatched. From germline, CDR1 is SGHNT and CDR2 YYREEE (reference sequence). This chain's CDR3 is CASSPGQEGNEQFF. The CDR3 nucleotides read TGTGCCAGCAGTCCGGGACAGGAGGGAAATGAGCAGTTCTTC.

The CDR3: CASSFLTTVEAFF. The DNA of the CDR3 is TGTGCCAGCAGTTTCCTTACTACAGTGGAAGCTTTCTTT. The chain couples TRBV12-3 or TRBV12-4 to TRBJ1-1; D remains ambiguous. The germline V and J ends were trimmed by 3 bases and 8 bases, with 13 bases remaining between them. The CDR3 has 13 residues.

The chain uses TRBV10-1 and TRBJ2-3, with D possibly being TRBD2 (5 bases). Germline-derived CDR1 and CDR2 are WNHNN and SYGVQD (reference sequence). The V end was cut by 3 bases, the J end by 3 bases, with 7 bases between. There are 13 residues in the CDR3. Written as DNA, the CDR3 is TGCGCCAGCAGTGATCGGGGTACAGATACGCAGTATTTT. Its translation: CASSDRGTDTQYF.

The CDR3 coding sequence is TGTGCCAGCTCACACCAGACATTACTCAGGGACTACGAAAAACTGTTTTTT. Protein product: CASSHQTLLRDYEKLFF. V is TRBV18 and J is TRBJ1-4, with D tentatively TRBD1 (5 bases). V lost 4 bases to trimming and J lost 8 bases, with 23 bases between them. There are 17 residues in the CDR3. Germline CDR1 KGHSH, CDR2 LQKENI.

The V gene is TRBV9, the J gene TRBJ1-3, with 7 bases aligning to TRBD1. The CDR3 spans 17 residues. Germline V gene data show CDR1 as SGDLS and CDR2 as YYNGEE. V trimming: 0 bases; J trimming: 0 bases; junction bases outside the gene matches: 6. CDR3 sequence (DNA): TGTGCCAGCAGCGTAGCTGGGACAGCCTCCTCTGGAAACACCATATATTTT. Its translation: CASSVAGTASSGNTIYF.

The chain has TRBV19 and TRBJ2-3; 10 nucleotides align to TRBD2. Germline V gene sequence: CDR1 LNHDA, CDR2 SQIVND (reference sequence). The CDR3 is 15 amino acids. V was clipped by 5 bases and J by 4 bases; unmatched bases: 6. The CDR3 coding sequence is TGTGCCAGTAGTCCCAGACTAGCGGGCCCAGATACGCAGTATTTT. Protein: CASSPRLAGPDTQYF.

V gene TRBV28 combines with J gene TRBJ1-1, with D unresolved. V was trimmed by 2 bases and J by 0 bases, leaving 16 bases between them. The germline V gene encodes CDR1 MDHEN and CDR2 SYDVKM. The CDR3 consists of 17 residues. The DNA of the CDR3 is TGTGCCAGCAGTTTAAAGTGGGGTGGGGTCATGAACACTGAAGCTTTCTTT. This encodes CASSLKWGGVMNTEAFF.